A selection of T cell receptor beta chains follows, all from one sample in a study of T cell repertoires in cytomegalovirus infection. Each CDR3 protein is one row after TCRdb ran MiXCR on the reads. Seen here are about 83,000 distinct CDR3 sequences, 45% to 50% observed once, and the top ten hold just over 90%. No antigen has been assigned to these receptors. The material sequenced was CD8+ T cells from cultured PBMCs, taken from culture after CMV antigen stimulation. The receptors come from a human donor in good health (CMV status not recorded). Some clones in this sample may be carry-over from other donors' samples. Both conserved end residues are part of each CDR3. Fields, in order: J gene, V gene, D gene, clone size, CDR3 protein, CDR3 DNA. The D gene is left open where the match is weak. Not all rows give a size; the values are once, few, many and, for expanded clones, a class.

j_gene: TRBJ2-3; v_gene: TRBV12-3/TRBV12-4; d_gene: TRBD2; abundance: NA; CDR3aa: CASSLSGGAYSTDTQYF; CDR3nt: TGTGCCAGCAGCCTTAGCGGGGGGGCTTATAGCACAGATACGCAGTATTTT
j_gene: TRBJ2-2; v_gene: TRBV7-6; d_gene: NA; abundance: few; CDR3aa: CASSLSTGPNTGELFF; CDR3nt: TGTGCCAGCAGCTTATCTACGGGGCCGAACACCGGGGAGCTGTTTTTT
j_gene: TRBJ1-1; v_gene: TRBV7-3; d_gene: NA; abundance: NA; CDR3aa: CASGQGGGTEAFF; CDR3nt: TGTGCCAGCGGTCAGGGAGGGGGCACTGAAGCTTTCTTT
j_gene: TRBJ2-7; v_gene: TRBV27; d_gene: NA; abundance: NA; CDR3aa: CASSLSRHKHEQYF; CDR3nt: TGTGCCAGCAGTTTGTCCAGGCATAAGCACGAGCAGTACTTC
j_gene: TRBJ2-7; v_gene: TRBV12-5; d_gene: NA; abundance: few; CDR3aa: CASGLGREQYF; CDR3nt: TGTGCTAGTGGTTTGGGAAGGGAGCAGTACTTC
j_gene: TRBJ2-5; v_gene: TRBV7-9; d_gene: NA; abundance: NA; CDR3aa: CASSLPEETQYF; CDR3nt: TGTGCCAGCAGTCTGCCGGAGGAGACCCAGTACTTC
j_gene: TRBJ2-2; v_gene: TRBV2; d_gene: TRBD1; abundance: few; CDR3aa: CASSGTGAPGELFF; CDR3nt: TGTGCCAGCAGTGGGACAGGGGCTCCCGGGGAGCTGTTTTTT
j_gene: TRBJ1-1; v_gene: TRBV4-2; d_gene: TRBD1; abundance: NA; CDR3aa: CASSPGQGASNTEAFF; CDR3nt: TGTGCCAGCAGTCCCGGACAGGGGGCCTCAAACACTGAAGCTTTCTTT
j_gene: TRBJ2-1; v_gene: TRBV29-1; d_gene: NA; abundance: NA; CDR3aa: CSVEDLQVGEQFF; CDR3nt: TGCAGCGTTGAAGATCTTCAGGTGGGTGAGCAGTTCTTC
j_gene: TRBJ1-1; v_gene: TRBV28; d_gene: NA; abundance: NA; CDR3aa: CASSLRTEAFF; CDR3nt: TGTGCCAGCAGTTTGAGAACTGAAGCTTTCTTT
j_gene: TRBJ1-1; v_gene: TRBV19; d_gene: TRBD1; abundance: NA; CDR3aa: CASSRAGTGTNTEAFF; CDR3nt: TGTGCCAGTAGTAGAGCCGGGACAGGCACTAACACTGAAGCTTTCTTT
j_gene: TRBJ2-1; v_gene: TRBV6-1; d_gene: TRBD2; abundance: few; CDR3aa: CASSPGGSGGVGEQFF; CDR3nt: TGTGCCAGCAGCCCCGGCGGAAGCGGGGGGGTGGGCGAGCAGTTCTTC
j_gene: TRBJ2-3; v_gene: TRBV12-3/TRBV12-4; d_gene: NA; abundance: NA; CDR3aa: CASTTLRDTQYF; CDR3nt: TGTGCCAGCACAACACTCCGAGATACGCAGTATTTT
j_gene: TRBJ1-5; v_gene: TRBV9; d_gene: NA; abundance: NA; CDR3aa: CASSASDSDQPQHF; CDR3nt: TGTGCCAGCAGCGCATCGGACAGCGATCAGCCCCAGCATTTT
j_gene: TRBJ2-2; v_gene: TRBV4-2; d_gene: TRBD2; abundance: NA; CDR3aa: CASVSSGADTGELFF; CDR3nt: TGTGCCAGCGTATCTAGCGGGGCGGACACCGGGGAGCTGTTTTTT
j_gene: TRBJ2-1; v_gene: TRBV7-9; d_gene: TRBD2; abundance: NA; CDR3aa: CALSGDASYNEQFF; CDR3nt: TGTGCTCTTAGCGGGGATGCTTCCTACAATGAGCAGTTCTTC
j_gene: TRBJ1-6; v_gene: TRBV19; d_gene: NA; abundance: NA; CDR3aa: CASSSQTTRYNSPLHF; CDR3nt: TGTGCCAGTAGTAGCCAGACAACTCGCTATAATTCACCCCTCCACTTT
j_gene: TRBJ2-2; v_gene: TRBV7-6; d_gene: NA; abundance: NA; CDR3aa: CATRAQGAGELFF; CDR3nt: TGTGCCACCCGGGCTCAAGGGGCCGGGGAGCTGTTTTTT
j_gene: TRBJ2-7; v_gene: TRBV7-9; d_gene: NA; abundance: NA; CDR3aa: CASSSRQTYEQYF; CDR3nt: TGTGCCAGCAGCTCCCGACAGACCTACGAGCAGTACTTC
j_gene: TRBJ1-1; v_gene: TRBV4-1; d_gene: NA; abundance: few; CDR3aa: CASSQGNEAFF; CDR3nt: TGCGCCAGCAGCCAAGGGAATGAAGCTTTCTTT
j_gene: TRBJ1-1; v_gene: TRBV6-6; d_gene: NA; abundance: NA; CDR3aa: CASSWRVGNTEAFF; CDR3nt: TGTGCCAGCAGTTGGAGGGTGGGGAACACTGAAGCTTTCTTT
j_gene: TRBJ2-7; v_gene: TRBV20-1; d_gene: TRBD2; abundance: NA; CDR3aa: CSARGPSGSTNYEQYF; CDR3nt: TGCAGTGCTAGAGGGCCTAGCGGGAGTACCAACTACGAGCAGTACTTC
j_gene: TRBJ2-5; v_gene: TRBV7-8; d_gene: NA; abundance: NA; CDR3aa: CACSLMSNYQETQYF; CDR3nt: TGTGCCTGCAGCTTAATGTCAAACTACCAAGAGACCCAGTACTTC